Each of the 17 T cell receptor beta chains below was sequenced from the same sample in a study of T-cell reconstitution after alpha-beta-depleted transplantation in children. The TCRbeta library incorporated unique molecular identifiers. TCRdb reprocessed the PCR reads with MiXCR, giving one entry per CDR3 protein. Of around 15,000 distinct CDR3 sequences in the sample, approximately 4.9% were seen once. This sample comprised PBMCs, obtained before TCRalphabeta/CD19-depleted stem cell transplant. All receptors derive from a boy between 10 and 17 years old with acute lymphoblastic leukemia, due to receive a stem cell transplant.

This clonotype was observed many times. The chain joins TRBV24-1 to TRBJ2-3, with 7 bases matching TRBD2. Trimming removed 4 bases from V and 4 bases from J; junction bases left unmatched: 10. CDR3 size: 16 residues. Per germline, CDR1 KGHDR and CDR2 SFDVKD. The CDR3 DNA is TGTGCCACCAGTGAGGGCCTAGCGGAAGGGCCAGATACGCAGTATTTT. The encoded protein is CATSEGLAEGPDTQYF.

This clonotype was found many times. J is TRBJ2-5 and V is TRBV28; the D is unclear. This CDR3 has 12 amino acids. Per the germline V gene, CDR1 is MDHEN and CDR2 is SYDVKM. The V and J ends lost 1 base and 4 bases respectively, with 4 bases between them. The CDR3 DNA is TGTGCCAGCAGTTTATACCTAGAGACCCAGTACTTC. Its protein is CASSLYLETQYF.

In its sample, this clonotype ranks as medium-sized. The rearrangement uses TRBV3-1 and TRBJ2-7; D gene ambiguous. Trimming shortened V by 5 bases and J by 5 bases, and 7 bases separated the two germline ends. CDR3 length: 11 residues. From germline, CDR1 is LGHDT and CDR2 YNNKEL (reference sequence). The CDR3 DNA reads as TGTGCCAGCAGCTTCAGCGACGAGCAGTACTTC. It specifies CASSFSDEQYF.

This clonotype was counted many times. This chain joins TRBV7-8 and TRBJ2-7; tentatively, D is TRBD1 (5 bases). The CDR3 covers 13 residues. The germline V gene has CDR1 SGHVS and CDR2 FQNEAQ. Trimming stripped 8 bases from V and 0 bases from J, with 11 bases between. The CDR3 DNA follows: TGTGCCAGCGGGGCGGACCCCTCCTACGAGCAGTACTTC. It codes for CASGADPSYEQYF.

This clonotype appeared many times. CDR3: CASSQEYLLGSFNYGYTF. The CDR3 nucleotides are TGCGCCAGCAGCCAAGAATACTTACTAGGCTCATTTAACTATGGCTACACCTTC. The chain carries TRBV4-3 and TRBJ1-2; D uncertain. Trimming cost V 0 bases and J 1 base, with 18 bases left between them. Germline V lookup: CDR1 LGHNA, CDR2 YSLEER. This CDR3 region has 18 residues.

This clonotype was counted many times. The chain is built from TRBV9 and TRBJ2-1; perhaps TRBD2 as D (5 bases). The CDR3 consists of 16 residues. Trimming shortened V by 0 bases and J by 6 bases, and 16 bases separated the two germline ends. In germline, CDR1 is SGDLS, CDR2 YYNGEE. CDR3 in amino acids: CASSVEIGPGGNEQFF. As DNA, the CDR3 is TGTGCCAGCAGCGTAGAGATCGGGCCCGGAGGCAATGAGCAGTTCTTC.

This clonotype was observed many times. The gene calls are TRBV5-4 and TRBJ2-1; D is unresolved. The CDR3 has 13 amino acids. Germline assignment: CDR1 SGHNT and CDR2 YYREEE (reference sequence). V lost 0 bases and J 8 bases, leaving 9 bases between the germline ends. The CDR3 loop reads CASSLVDIDEQFF. In DNA, the CDR3 is TGTGCCAGCAGCTTGGTAGATATCGATGAGCAGTTCTTC. Drawing the rest from reference TRBV5-4 and TRBJ2-1, the complete variable domain is ETGVTQSPTHLIKTRGQQVTLRCSSQSGHNTVSWYQQALGQGPQFIFQYYREEENGRGNFPPRFSGLQFPNYSSELNVNALELDDSALYLCASSLVDIDEQFFGPGTRLTVL.

This clonotype was counted at least ten times. The rearrangement links TRBV16 to TRBJ2-2; D is ambiguous. V was trimmed by 3 bases and J by 6 bases, leaving 8 bases between them. The CDR3 covers 13 residues. Germline V gives CDR1 KGHSY, CDR2 FQNENV. CDR3 nucleotides: TGTGCCAGCAGCCACTCGGACCCCGGGGAGCTGTTTTTT. Its protein product is CASSHSDPGELFF.

This clonotype was detected ten times or more. CDR3 coding DNA: TGTGCCAGCAGCGGTCCCTTAGCGGGAGGGATGGAGACCCAGTACTTC. Its translation: CASSGPLAGGMETQYF. The V gene is TRBV9, the J gene TRBJ2-5, with 11 positions matching TRBD2. The junction had 9 bases not matched to a gene; V was cut back by 3 bases and J by 5 bases. The CDR3 has 16 amino acids. Germline CDR1 is SGDLS and CDR2 is YYNGEE. Variable domain in full (rest from reference TRBV9 and TRBJ2-5): DSGVTQTPKHLITATGQRVTLRCSPRSGDLSVYWYQQSLDQGLQFLIQYYNGEERAKGNILERFSAQQFPDLHSELNLSSLELGDSALYFCASSGPLAGGMETQYFGPGTRLLVL.

This clonotype was seen repeatedly, ten times or more. The gene calls are TRBV12-3 or TRBV12-4 and TRBJ2-1; D perhaps matches TRBD2 (5 bases). This CDR3 is 16 amino acids long. V lost 2 bases, J lost 1 base, and 12 bases lay in between. The CDR3 protein is CASSLWGEGSYNEQFF. CDR3 sequence (DNA): TGTGCCAGCAGTTTATGGGGAGAGGGTTCCTACAATGAGCAGTTCTTC.

This clonotype was counted ten times or more. This rearrangement joins TRBV11-3 to TRBJ1-2; D is possibly TRBD1 (6 bases). Germline CDR1 reads SGHNT; CDR2 reads YENEEA. This CDR3 is 14 amino acids long. V lost 5 bases and J lost 6, with 16 bases in between. This CDR3 is CASSGQGFFHGYTF. In DNA form, the CDR3 reads TGTGCCAGCAGCGGGCAGGGGTTCTTCCATGGCTACACCTTC.

In its sample, this clonotype was seen a few times. The J gene is TRBJ1-1, the V gene TRBV29-1; TRBD1 might be the D (5 bases). In germline, CDR1 is SQVTM, CDR2 ANQGSEA. Deletions cut 6 bases from V and 1 base from J, with 6 bases between. The length of the CDR3 is 11 residues. CDR3 DNA: TGCAGCGTGGGGGAGAACACTGAAGCTTTCTTT. Protein product: CSVGENTEAFF.

This clonotype was counted many times. The gene calls are TRBV7-9 and TRBJ2-5; 7 bases align to TRBD1. CDR3 length: 14 amino acids. V lost 8 bases and J lost 1; bases outside the gene matches: 7. Germline lookup yields CDR1 SEHNR and CDR2 FQNEAQ (reference sequence). The CDR3 reads CASRDRDFQETQYF. In DNA, the CDR3 is TGTGCCAGCCGGGACAGAGATTTCCAAGAGACCCAGTACTTC.

This clonotype appeared many times. The genes are TRBV19 and TRBJ1-1, with no clear D. CDR1 LNHDA and CDR2 SQIVND come from the germline V gene (reference sequence). The CDR3 is made up of 15 amino acids. The V and J ends lost 5 bases and 4 bases respectively, with 17 bases between them. CDR3 sequence reads: CASSVVIPRGTEAFF. In DNA, the CDR3 is TGTGCCAGTAGTGTCGTGATCCCGCGGGGCACTGAAGCTTTCTTT.

This clonotype was detected many times. The chain uses TRBV7-6 and TRBJ1-5; perhaps TRBD1 as D (5 bases). In germline, CDR1 is SGHVS, CDR2 FNYEAQ. V was shortened by 1 base and J by 9 bases, with 13 bases between the two germline ends. The CDR3 is made up of 14 amino acids. CDR3 DNA sequence: TGTGCCAGCAGCTTAGGCTCCAGGGAGGGGCCCCAGCATTTT. It specifies CASSLGSREGPQHF.

There are many counts of this clonotype. The chain joins TRBV7-9 to TRBJ2-4; 8 positions agree with TRBD1. Germline values: CDR1 SEHNR, CDR2 FQNEAQ (reference sequence). The length of the CDR3 is 17 residues. V gave up 4 bases and J gave up 2 bases; unmatched junction bases: 10. For the CDR3, the DNA is TGTGCCAGCAGCTCAAATCAGGGGGCGCGGACCAAAAACATTCAGTACTTC. Translation gives CASSSNQGARTKNIQYF. The full variable domain, with the rest looked up from reference TRBV7-9 and TRBJ2-4, is DTGVSQNPRHKITKRGQNVTFRCDPISEHNRLYWYRQTLGQGPEFLTYFQNEAQLEKSRLLSDRFSAERPKGSFSTLEIQRTEQGDSAMYLCASSSNQGARTKNIQYFGAGTRLSVL.

This clonotype was detected many times. The gene calls are TRBV19 and TRBJ1-5; the match to TRBD1 covers 12 bases. V trimming: 7 bases; J trimming: 6 bases; junction bases outside the gene matches: 4. Germline V CDR1 and CDR2: LNHDA, SQIVND (reference sequence). This CDR3 spans 14 amino acids. This CDR3 is CASKPGQGAQPQHF. In nucleotides, the CDR3 is TGTGCCAGTAAACCGGGACAGGGGGCTCAGCCCCAGCATTTT.